This T cell receptor (beta chain) was sequenced during a study of human thymus T cells. Only in-frame clones appear in the TCRdb table, and some are missing; sequencing was by immunoSEQ multiplex PCR. The data hold more than 45,000 clones, with 94% observed a single time. This clone occurred once. V gave up 3 bases and J gave up 6 bases, with 8 bases separating them. Germline loops: CDR1 ENHRY, CDR2 SYGVKD. The CDR3 is made up of 12 amino acids. The chain employs TRBV10-3 and TRBJ2-5, with D maybe TRBD1 (5 bases). This clonotype was obtained from a boy less than two years old with a congenital heart defect but otherwise immunologically healthy. The sample comprised blood. CDR3 residues: CAISDRVQTQYF. As DNA, the CDR3 is TGTGCCATCAGTGACAGGGTGCAGACCCAGTACTTC.